The 22 T cell receptor beta chains given below trace back to one sample, sequenced in a study of metastatic and nonmetastatic thyroid tumors (dated by TCRdb to between 2020 and 2021). Before undergoing thyroid surgery, none of the patients had been given any kind of treatment. Library method: PCR. TCRdb shows the sequencer as Illumina HiSeq 4000. The raw public data were reprocessed by TCRdb itself: fastp quality trimming at Q25, MiXCR clonotype calling, in-frame beta chains only. The sample table holds approximately 40,000 clones, of which about a fifth were seen once. Less than 20% of the sample lies in the top ten. Sequenced sample: blood. These TCRs come from a female donor with papillary thyroid cancer or a benign thyroid nodule (not recorded which). Some clones in this sample may be carry-over from other donors' samples.

This clone was detected many times. This chain links TRBV7-9 with TRBJ2-1, with D possibly being TRBD2 (5 bases). V lost 1 base, J lost 9 bases, and 13 bases lay in between. Germline V gene sequence: CDR1 SEHNR, CDR2 FQNEAQ (reference sequence). This CDR3 is 14 amino acids long. The CDR3 protein is CASSLVLDRGEQFF. For the CDR3, the DNA is TGTGCCAGCAGCTTAGTCCTCGACCGGGGTGAGCAGTTCTTC.

The gene calls are TRBV4-1 and TRBJ1-2; D is possibly TRBD1 (5 bases). From germline, CDR1 is MGHRA and CDR2 YSYEKL. V was clipped by 0 bases and J by 10 bases, with 18 bases between them. The CDR3 extends over 15 amino acids. The DNA of the CDR3 is TGCGCCAGCAGCCAAGAGCGGACCACGGGGGATGCCTACACCTTC. This codes for CASSQERTTGDAYTF.

This clone has a count of ten or more. This chain links TRBV5-1 with TRBJ2-5; 11 nucleotides match TRBD2. The CDR3 consists of 16 residues. CDR1 SGHRS and CDR2 YFSETQ come from the germline V gene. Losses at the gene ends were 0 bases for V and 5 bases for J; bases not matched to a gene: 6. The DNA for the CDR3 is TGCGCCAGCAGCTTGGCCGCCGGGACTAGCGGCGAGACCCAGTACTTC. Translating it yields CASSLAAGTSGETQYF.

This clone was seen more than once but under ten times. The rearrangement uses TRBV6-1 and TRBJ2-3; the match to TRBD2 covers 7 bases. Losses at the gene ends were 5 bases for V and 1 base for J; bases not matched to a gene: 6. Germline V gene lookup returns CDR1 MNHNS and CDR2 SASEGT. The CDR3 covers 15 residues. CDR3 region: CASSPGLGGTDTQYF. CDR3 in DNA: TGTGCCAGCAGTCCCGGACTAGGAGGCACAGATACGCAGTATTTT.

J is TRBJ2-7 and V is TRBV7-8, with D tentatively TRBD2 (5 bases). Germline V lookup: CDR1 SGHVS, CDR2 FQNEAQ. Deletions cut 5 bases from V and 7 bases from J, with 12 bases between. The CDR3 runs to 12 residues. The CDR3 loop is CASSGTGWEQYF. CDR3 coding DNA: TGTGCCAGCAGCGGTACGGGGTGGGAGCAGTACTTC.

This clone was found many times. The chain has TRBV28 and TRBJ2-5, with D maybe TRBD2 (6 bases). This CDR3 is built from 14 residues. V was cut by 6 bases and J by 3 bases, with 14 bases left in between. Germline lookup yields CDR1 MDHEN and CDR2 SYDVKM. The CDR3 DNA follows: TGTGCCAGCAGCCCCCCGACTAGAAAAGAGACCCAGTACTTC. It is translated as CASSPPTRKETQYF.

Turning to this clone: A much larger clone differs by one base, so this may be a read error. This sequence joins TRBV19 and TRBJ2-7, with TRBD2 identical over 10 bases. The CDR3 extends over 13 amino acids. Unmatched junction bases numbered 4, after V lost 4 bases and J lost 7 bases. Germline CDR1 is LNHDA and CDR2 is SQIVND (reference sequence). The CDR3 nucleotides read TGTGCCAGTAGTACCTGGACTAGCGGAGAGCAGTACTTC. Its protein is CASSTWTSGEQYF.

On this clone: Mismatch with germline at one junction end may stem from a read error. The CDR3 sequence: CAISLGDRGLTEAFF. The CDR3 DNA sequence: TGCGCCATCAGCTTGGGGGACAGGGGGCTAACTGAAGCTTTCTTT. This chain uses TRBV5-1 with TRBJ1-1; 12 bases match TRBD1. Per the germline V gene, CDR1 is SGHRS and CDR2 is YFSETQ. The CDR3 extends over 15 amino acids.

Points on this clone: This may be a read error, as it is one base from a much larger clone. The identical CDR3 is also encoded by other nucleotide sequences in the sample. V usage is TRBV5-4 and J usage is TRBJ2-1, with 7 bases that match TRBD1. The germline gives CDR1 SGHNT, CDR2 YYREEE (reference sequence). J lost 7 bases, V lost 4 bases, and 8 bases had no gene match. This CDR3 contains 14 residues. CDR3: CASSLWTGNNEQFF. The CDR3 nucleotides read TGTGCCAGCAGCCTATGGACAGGTAATAATGAGCAGTTCTTC.

This clone was seen repeatedly, ten times or more. The CDR3 sequence: CASSQGFGLSYEQYF. DNA for the CDR3: TGTGCCAGCAGCCAAGGTTTTGGTCTCTCCTACGAGCAGTACTTC. This chain links TRBV3-1 with TRBJ2-7, with no clear D. Germline loops: CDR1 LGHDT, CDR2 YNNKEL (reference sequence). CDR3 length: 15 amino acids. V dropped 1 base and J dropped 0 bases, with 10 bases sitting between them.

This clone is categorized as medium-sized. CDR3 in DNA: TGTGCCAGCAGTTTATGGGCGGGGTCCTACGAGCAGTACTTC. It encodes CASSLWAGSYEQYF. The J gene is TRBJ2-7, the V gene TRBV27; tentatively, D is TRBD2 (6 bases). The germline V gene has CDR1 MNHEY and CDR2 SMNVEV (reference sequence). This CDR3 region has 14 residues. Trimming took off 1 base at V and 1 base at J, with 8 bases between the two ends.

Only a few counts were recorded for this clone. The rearrangement links TRBV6-2 or TRBV6-3 to TRBJ2-7, with D maybe TRBD1 (5 bases). V lost 5 bases and J 0 bases, leaving 11 bases between the germline ends. The CDR3 is made up of 14 amino acids. Germline CDR1 MNHEY, CDR2 SVGEGT. CDR3 in DNA: TGTGCCAGCAGTCGGAACAGGAGCTCCTACGAGCAGTACTTC. Translating gives CASSRNRSSYEQYF.

This clone was recorded many times. Other DNA sequences in this specimen translate into the identical CDR3. V is TRBV27 and J is TRBJ2-7, with unresolved D. Trimming took off 8 bases at V and 3 bases at J, with 8 bases between the two ends. CDR1 MNHEY and CDR2 SMNVEV come from the germline V gene (reference sequence). This CDR3 comprises 11 residues. The CDR3 region is CASHRGYEQYF. CDR3 DNA sequence: TGTGCCAGCCACAGAGGCTACGAGCAGTACTTC.

About this clone itself: A much larger clone lies a single base off, so this may be a read error. The genes are TRBV19 and TRBJ2-3; D uncertain. Germline V CDR1 and CDR2: LNHDA, SQIVND (reference sequence). The CDR3 has 13 residues. V was trimmed by 7 bases and J by 0 bases, leaving 8 bases between them. CDR3 nucleotide sequence: TGTGCCAGTATCCTGACTAGCACAGATACGCAGTATTTT. Translation gives CASILTSTDTQYF.

Ten or more counts support this clone. The sample holds other DNA sequences that translate to the same CDR3. This chain links TRBV15 with TRBJ2-1; D is unclear. The germline V and J ends were trimmed by 0 bases and 0 bases, with 9 bases remaining between them. CDR3 length: 16 residues. CDR1 and CDR2 (germline): LNHNV, YYDKDF (reference sequence). DNA of the CDR3: TGTGCCACCAGCAGAGATAGCCCGAGCTCCTACAATGAGCAGTTCTTC. Its translation is CATSRDSPSSYNEQFF.

J is TRBJ2-1 and V is TRBV11-2; 8 bases map to TRBD1. The CDR3 sequence is 18 residues long. J was trimmed by 9 bases and V by 6 bases; bases with no gene match: 22. Germline CDR1 SGHAT, CDR2 FQNNGV. The CDR3 coding sequence is TGTGCCAGCAGACCGATAAGAACCACCGGGACAGGTTTCACTGAGCAGTTCTTC. This gives the protein CASRPIRTTGTGFTEQFF.

This clone has ten or more counts. In DNA form, the CDR3 reads TGTGCCAGCAGTGTTGAGGAATCCGATACGCAGTATTTT. Translating gives CASSVEESDTQYF. This sequence joins TRBV6-1 and TRBJ2-3, with D hard to call. Germline CDR1 and CDR2: MNHNS and SASEGT. Trimming shortened V by 4 bases and J by 6 bases, and 11 bases separated the two germline ends. This CDR3 has 13 residues.

The chain links TRBV6-4 to TRBJ2-7, with D perhaps given as TRBD1 or TRBD2 (5 bases each). Germline V gives CDR1 MRHNA, CDR2 SNTAGT. The CDR3 contains 14 residues. Trimming left V 6 bases short and J 4 bases short, with 16 bases between. CDR3 amino acids: CASSMGTVGYEQYF. DNA of the CDR3: TGTGCCAGCAGCATGGGGACGGTAGGGTACGAGCAGTACTTC.

The V gene is TRBV6-2 or TRBV6-3, the J gene TRBJ2-5; 8 bases line up with TRBD2. Germline CDR1 and CDR2: MNHEY and SVGEGT. The J segment lost 5 bases and the V segment lost 4 bases, leaving 9 bases of the junction unmatched. This CDR3 is built from 15 residues. The CDR3 DNA reads TGTGCCAGCAGTTTTGGGACTAGAGGGATGGAGACCCAGTACTTC. It encodes CASSFGTRGMETQYF.

This rearrangement joins TRBV7-2 to TRBJ2-5, with no clear D. CDR3 length equals 13 residues. Per the germline V gene, CDR1 is SGHTA and CDR2 is FQGNSA. V lost 4 bases, J lost 2 bases, and 8 bases lay in between. CDR3 coding DNA: TGTGCCAGCAGCTCCCCAAGGCAAGAGACCCAGTACTTC. It translates to CASSSPRQETQYF. The whole variable domain, remainder taken from reference TRBV7-2 and TRBJ2-5, is GAGVSQSPSNKVTEKGKDVELRCDPISGHTALYWYRQSLGQGLEFLIYFQGNSAPDKSGLPSDRFSAERTGGSVSTLTIQRTQQEDSAVYLCASSSPRQETQYFGPGTRLLVL.

In the case of this clone: A clone one base away is much larger, so this may be a read error. The gene calls are TRBV20-1 and TRBJ1-4; perhaps TRBD1 as D (6 bases). Germline V lookup: CDR1 DFQATT, CDR2 SNEGSKA (reference sequence). The CDR3 contains 18 residues. CDR3 bases: TGCAGTGCTAGACCCGTGGACAGAGGCGAGTACGTTGGTGAAGAACTGTTTTTT. This encodes CSARPVDRGEYVGEELFF.

This clone has ten or more counts. In nucleotides, the CDR3 is TGTGCCAGCTCACCCTTGGTGAACACTGAAGCTTTCTTT. It is translated as CASSPLVNTEAFF. The chain employs TRBV18 and TRBJ1-1, with D unclear. This CDR3 is 13 amino acids long. V lost 3 bases and J 0 bases, leaving 5 bases between the germline ends. Germline loops: CDR1 KGHSH, CDR2 LQKENI.